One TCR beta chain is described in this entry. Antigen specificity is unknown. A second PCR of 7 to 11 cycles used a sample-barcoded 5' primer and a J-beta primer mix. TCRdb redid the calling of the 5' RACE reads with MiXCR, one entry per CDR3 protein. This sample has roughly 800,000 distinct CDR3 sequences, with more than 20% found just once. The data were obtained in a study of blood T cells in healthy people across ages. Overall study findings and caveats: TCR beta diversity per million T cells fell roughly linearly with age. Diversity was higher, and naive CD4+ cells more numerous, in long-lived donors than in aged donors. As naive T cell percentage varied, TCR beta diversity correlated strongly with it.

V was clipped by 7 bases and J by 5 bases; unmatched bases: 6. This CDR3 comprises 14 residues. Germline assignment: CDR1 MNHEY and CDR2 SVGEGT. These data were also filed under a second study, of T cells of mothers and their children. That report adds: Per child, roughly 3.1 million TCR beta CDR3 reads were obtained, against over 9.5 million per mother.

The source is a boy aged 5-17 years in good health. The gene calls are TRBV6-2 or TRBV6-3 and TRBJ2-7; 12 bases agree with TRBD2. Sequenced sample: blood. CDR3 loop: CASKTGLAGNEQYF. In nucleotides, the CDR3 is TGTGCCAGCAAAACAGGACTAGCGGGGAACGAGCAGTACTTC.